This T cell receptor beta chain came from a study of control samples from healthy donors and cancer patients (dated by TCRdb to 2018 to 2020). Only one count was recorded for this clone. This clone's antigen is unknown. Base qualities were left out, and no much larger clone turns up one base away. Receptor libraries were prepared by the immunoSEQ multiplex PCR assay. TCRdb carries this immuneACCESS record with in-frame sequences only. Its versions omit some clonotypes, under half of them owing to an unresolved V gene in the studies checked, with the rest unexplained. This sample comprises about 55,000 clones, approximately 95% of them detected only once. The top ten constitute around 0.99% of the sample. The CDR3, from cysteine to phenylalanine, totals 15 residues. Only the CDR3 DNA is retained, 45 bases long and in frame from the first base. From the germline V gene, CDR1 is SGHDN and CDR2 is FVKESK. V lost 2 bases and J lost 4 bases, and the count of bases not matched to a germline gene is 5.

The sequencing input was blood. Recombination linked TRBV14 to TRBJ2-1; 7 bases in the middle match TRBD1. The sequence derives from a woman under 30 in good health. The CDR3 is CASSQRGPLYNEQFF. The DNA sequence reads TGTGCCAGCAGCCAAAGGGGGCCCCTTTACAATGAGCAGTTCTTC.